Below, 8 T cell receptor beta chains from the same sample are listed, as sequenced in a study of T cell responses to AZD1222 COVID-19 vaccine. Sequenced by immunoSEQ multiplex PCR; TCRdb stores in-frame clones only, minus some. The sample holds 160,000 or so clones; 88% are singletons and the top ten take 6.9%. The sequences come from peripheral blood, collected after recovery from COVID-19. All receptors derive from an adult who had recovered from COVID-19.

The genes are TRBV9 and TRBJ1-2; no definite D call. The CDR3 is 12 residues long. V was pared by 0 bases and J by 8 bases, with 8 bases between. Germline assignment: CDR1 SGDLS and CDR2 YYNGEE. The CDR3 loop reads CASSVAVRGYTF. DNA of the CDR3: TGTGCCAGCAGCGTAGCAGTACGGGGCTACACCTTC.

This clone was detected a few times. The chain combines TRBV9 with TRBJ2-7; 12 bases agree with TRBD1. CDR1 and CDR2 from the germline V gene are SGDLS and YYNGEE. J was trimmed by 6 bases and V by 4 bases; bases with no gene match: 5. This CDR3 is 14 amino acids long. CDR3 nucleotide sequence: TGTGCCAGCAGCCGGGGACAGGGGGCTTTCGAGCAGTACTTC. Translated, it gives CASSRGQGAFEQYF.

The chain uses TRBV6-2 or TRBV6-3 and TRBJ2-3; 10 nucleotides align to TRBD2. The ends lost 5 bases at V and 2 bases at J; junction bases unmatched: 4. CDR1 and CDR2 from the germline V gene are MNHEY and SVGEGT. The CDR3 consists of 15 residues. For the CDR3, the DNA is TGTGCCAGCAGTCCGGGGACTAGCGACACAGATACGCAGTATTTT. Protein: CASSPGTSDTDTQYF.

This chain uses TRBV6-5 with TRBJ1-2; the D gene is possibly TRBD1 (5 bases). The CDR3 loop spans 14 amino acids. Germline V gene data show CDR1 as MNHEY and CDR2 as SVGAGI. V lost 6 bases, J lost 4 bases, and 15 bases lay in between. CDR3 loop: CASRLIRGTYGYTF. The CDR3 region has the DNA TGTGCCAGCAGATTGATACGAGGGACCTATGGCTACACCTTC.

This clone ranks as large. The CDR3 region has the DNA TGTGCCACCAGCAGTCAAGCGGGAGAGACCCAGTACTTC. It codes for CATSSQAGETQYF. The V gene is TRBV15, the J gene TRBJ2-5; possible D gene TRBD2, 6 bases. In germline, CDR1 is LNHNV, CDR2 YYDKDF (reference sequence). V was trimmed by 3 bases and J by 4 bases, leaving 9 bases between them. CDR3 length equals 13 residues.

The gene calls are TRBV2 and TRBJ1-2; 9 nucleotides line up with TRBD1. The junction had 5 bases not matched to a gene; V was cut back by 11 bases and J by 4 bases. Germline-derived CDR1 and CDR2 are SNHLY and FYNNEI. The CDR3 has 12 residues. In DNA, the CDR3 is TGTGCCGGGACAGGGTCAAGCTATGGCTACACCTTC. Its translation: CAGTGSSYGYTF.

This clone was detected a few times. This rearrangement joins TRBV6-1 to TRBJ1-5; no clear D gene. The length of the CDR3 is 16 residues. Trimming left V 4 bases short and J 2 bases short, with 15 bases between. The V gene's germline CDR1 is MNHNS and CDR2 SASEGT. CDR3 in amino acids: CASSVLVGEGNQPQHF. The CDR3 bases are TGTGCCAGCAGTGTATTGGTAGGAGAGGGCAATCAGCCCCAGCATTTT.

This chain uses TRBV5-4 with TRBJ2-1; 9 bases align to TRBD2. CDR3 length equals 15 residues. V lost 3 bases and J lost 3; bases outside the gene matches: 4. The germline CDR1 and CDR2 sequences are SGHNT and YYREEE (reference sequence). This CDR3 is CASSWGGGDYNEQFF. The CDR3 DNA follows: TGTGCCAGCAGCTGGGGCGGGGGGGACTACAATGAGCAGTTCTTC.